This T cell receptor (beta chain) is drawn from a study of T cell responses to AZD1222 COVID-19 vaccine. CDR1 and CDR2 (germline): GTSNPN, SVGIG (reference sequence). J lost 4 bases, V lost 4 bases, and 6 bases had no gene match. The CDR3 consists of 13 residues. The table came from immunoSEQ multiplex PCR; TCRdb's copy has only in-frame clones and leaves some out. Found here are some 100,000 clones, approximately 91% of them singletons; the top ten hold 4% to 5%. Points from the study as a whole: Mostly white British, mostly female donors; authors suggested clonal diversity may be underestimated. Breadth and depth of Spike-specific TCRs rose after two AZD1222 doses. Targeting of unmutated variant regions was reportedly seen in nearly half of spike-specific TCRs. The study identified only five to seven AZD1222 recipients as seropositive at baseline.

Concerning this clone itself: Its cognate antigen is unknown.

The chain employs TRBV30 and TRBJ1-1, with 7 bases matching TRBD1. The clonotype comes from an adult in good health. The sample consisted of peripheral blood, taken on day 0 of AZD1222 vaccination. The CDR3 DNA sequence: TGTGCCTGGATGAACAGGGGAGGCACTGAAGCTTTCTTT. Translated, it gives CAWMNRGGTEAFF.